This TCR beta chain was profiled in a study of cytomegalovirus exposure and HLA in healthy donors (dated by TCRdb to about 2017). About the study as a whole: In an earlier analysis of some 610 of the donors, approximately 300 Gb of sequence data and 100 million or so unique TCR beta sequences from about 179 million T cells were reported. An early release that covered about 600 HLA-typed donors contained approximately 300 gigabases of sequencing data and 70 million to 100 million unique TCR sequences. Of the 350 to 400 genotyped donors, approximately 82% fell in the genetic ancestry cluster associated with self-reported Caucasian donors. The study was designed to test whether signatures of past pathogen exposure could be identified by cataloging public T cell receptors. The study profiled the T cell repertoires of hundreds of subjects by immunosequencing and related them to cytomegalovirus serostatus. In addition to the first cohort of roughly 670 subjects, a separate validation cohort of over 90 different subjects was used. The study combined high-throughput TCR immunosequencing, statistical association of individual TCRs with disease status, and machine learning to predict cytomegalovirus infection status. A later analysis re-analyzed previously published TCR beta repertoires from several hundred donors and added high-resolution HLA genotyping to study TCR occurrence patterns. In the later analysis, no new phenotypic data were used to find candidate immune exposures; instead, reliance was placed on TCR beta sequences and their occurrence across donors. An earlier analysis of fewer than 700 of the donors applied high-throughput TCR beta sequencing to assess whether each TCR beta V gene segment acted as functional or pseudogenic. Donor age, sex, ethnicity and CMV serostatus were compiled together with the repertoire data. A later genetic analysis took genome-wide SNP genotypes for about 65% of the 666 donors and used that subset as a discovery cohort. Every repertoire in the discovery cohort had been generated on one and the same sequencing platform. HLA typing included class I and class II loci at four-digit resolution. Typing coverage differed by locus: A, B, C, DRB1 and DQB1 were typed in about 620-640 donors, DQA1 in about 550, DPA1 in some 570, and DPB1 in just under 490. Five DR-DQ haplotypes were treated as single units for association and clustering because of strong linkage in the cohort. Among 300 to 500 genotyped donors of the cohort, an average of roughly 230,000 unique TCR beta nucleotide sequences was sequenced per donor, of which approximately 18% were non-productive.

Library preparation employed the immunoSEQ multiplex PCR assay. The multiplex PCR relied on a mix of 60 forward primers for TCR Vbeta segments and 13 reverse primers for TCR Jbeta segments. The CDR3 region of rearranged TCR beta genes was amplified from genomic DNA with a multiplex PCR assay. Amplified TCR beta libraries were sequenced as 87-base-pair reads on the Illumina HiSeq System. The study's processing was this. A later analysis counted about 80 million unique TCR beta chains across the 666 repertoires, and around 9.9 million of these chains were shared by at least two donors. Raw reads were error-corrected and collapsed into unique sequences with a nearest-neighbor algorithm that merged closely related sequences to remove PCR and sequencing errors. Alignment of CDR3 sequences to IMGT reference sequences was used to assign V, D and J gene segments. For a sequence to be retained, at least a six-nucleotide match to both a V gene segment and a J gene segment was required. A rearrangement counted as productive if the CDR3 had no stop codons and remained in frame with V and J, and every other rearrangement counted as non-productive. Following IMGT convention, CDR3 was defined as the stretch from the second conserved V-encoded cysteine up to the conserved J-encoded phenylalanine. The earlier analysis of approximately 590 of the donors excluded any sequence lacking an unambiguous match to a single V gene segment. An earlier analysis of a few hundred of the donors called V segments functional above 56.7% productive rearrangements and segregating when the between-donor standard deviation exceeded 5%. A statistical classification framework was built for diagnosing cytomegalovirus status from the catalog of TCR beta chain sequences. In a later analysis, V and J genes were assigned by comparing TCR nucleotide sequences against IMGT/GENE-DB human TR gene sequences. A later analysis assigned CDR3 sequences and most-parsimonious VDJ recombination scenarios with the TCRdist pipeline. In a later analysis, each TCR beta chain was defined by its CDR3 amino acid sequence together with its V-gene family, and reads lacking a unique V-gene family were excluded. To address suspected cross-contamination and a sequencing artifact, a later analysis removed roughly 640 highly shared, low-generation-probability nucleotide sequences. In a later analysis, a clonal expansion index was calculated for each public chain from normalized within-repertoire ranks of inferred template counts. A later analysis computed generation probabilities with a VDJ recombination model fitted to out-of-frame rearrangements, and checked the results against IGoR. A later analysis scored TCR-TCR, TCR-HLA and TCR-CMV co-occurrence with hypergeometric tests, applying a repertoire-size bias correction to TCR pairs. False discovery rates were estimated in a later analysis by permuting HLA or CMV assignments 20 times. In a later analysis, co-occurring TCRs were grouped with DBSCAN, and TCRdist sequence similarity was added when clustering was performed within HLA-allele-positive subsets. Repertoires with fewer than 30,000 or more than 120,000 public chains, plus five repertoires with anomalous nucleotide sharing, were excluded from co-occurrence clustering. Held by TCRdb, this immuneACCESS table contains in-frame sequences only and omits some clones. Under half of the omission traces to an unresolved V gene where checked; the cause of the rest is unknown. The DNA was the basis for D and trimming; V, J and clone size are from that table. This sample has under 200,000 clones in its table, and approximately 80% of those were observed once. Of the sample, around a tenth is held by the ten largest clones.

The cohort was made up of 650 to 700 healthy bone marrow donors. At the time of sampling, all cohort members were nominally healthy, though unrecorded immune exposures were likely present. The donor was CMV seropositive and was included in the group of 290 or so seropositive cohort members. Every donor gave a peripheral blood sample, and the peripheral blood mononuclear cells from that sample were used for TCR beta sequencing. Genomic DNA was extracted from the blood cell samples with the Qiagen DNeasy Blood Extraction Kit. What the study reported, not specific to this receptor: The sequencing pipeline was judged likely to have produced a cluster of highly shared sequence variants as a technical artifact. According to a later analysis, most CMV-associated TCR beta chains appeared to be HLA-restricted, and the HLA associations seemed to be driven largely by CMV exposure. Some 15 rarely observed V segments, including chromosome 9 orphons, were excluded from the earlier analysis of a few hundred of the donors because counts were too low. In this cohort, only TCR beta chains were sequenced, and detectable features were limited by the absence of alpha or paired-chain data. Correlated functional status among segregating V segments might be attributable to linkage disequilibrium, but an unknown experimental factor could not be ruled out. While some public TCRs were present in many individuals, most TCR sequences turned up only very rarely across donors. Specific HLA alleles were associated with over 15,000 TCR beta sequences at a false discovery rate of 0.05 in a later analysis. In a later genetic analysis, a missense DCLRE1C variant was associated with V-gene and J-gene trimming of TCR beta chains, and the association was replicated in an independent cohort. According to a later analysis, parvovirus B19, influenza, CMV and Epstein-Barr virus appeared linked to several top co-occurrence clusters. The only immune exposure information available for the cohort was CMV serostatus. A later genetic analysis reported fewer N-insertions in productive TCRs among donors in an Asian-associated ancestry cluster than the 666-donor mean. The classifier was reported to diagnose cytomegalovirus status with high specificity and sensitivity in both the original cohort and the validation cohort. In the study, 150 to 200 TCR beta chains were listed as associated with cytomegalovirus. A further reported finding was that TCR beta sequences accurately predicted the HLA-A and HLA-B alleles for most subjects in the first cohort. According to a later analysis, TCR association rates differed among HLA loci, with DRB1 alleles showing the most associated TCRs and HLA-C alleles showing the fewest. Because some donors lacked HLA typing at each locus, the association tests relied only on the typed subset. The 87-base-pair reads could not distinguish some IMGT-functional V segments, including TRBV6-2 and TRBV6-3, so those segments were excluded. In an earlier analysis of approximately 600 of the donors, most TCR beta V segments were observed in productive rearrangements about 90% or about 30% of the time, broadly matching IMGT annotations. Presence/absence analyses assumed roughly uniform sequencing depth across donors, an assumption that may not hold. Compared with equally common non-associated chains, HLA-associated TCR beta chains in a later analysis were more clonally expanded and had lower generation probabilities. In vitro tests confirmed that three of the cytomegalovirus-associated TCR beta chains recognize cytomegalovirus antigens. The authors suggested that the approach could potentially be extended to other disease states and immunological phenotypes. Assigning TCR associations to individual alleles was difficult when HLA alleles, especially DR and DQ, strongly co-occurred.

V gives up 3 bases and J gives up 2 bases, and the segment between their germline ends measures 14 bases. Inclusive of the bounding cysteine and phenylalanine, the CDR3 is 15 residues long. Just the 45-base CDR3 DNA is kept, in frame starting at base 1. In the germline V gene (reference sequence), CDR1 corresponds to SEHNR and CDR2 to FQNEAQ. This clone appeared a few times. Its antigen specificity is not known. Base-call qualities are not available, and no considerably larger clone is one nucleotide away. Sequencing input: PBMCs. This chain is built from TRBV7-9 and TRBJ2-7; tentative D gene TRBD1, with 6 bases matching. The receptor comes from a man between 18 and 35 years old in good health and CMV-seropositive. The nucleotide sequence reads TGTGCCAGCAGCTTTCCCAGGGGTGATCCCTACGAGCAGTACTTC. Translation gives CASSFPRGDPYEQYF.